These 15 T cell receptor beta chains were all obtained from the same sample, sequenced in a study of blood T cell repertoires in COVID-19. Profiling relied on immunoSEQ multiplex PCR, and the TCRdb table lists in-frame clones only, not all of them. This sample has just over 150,000 clones, with about 90% found just once. The specimen was peripheral blood. Receptors were obtained from a man in his thirties or forties with COVID-19, enrolled during active disease.

The rearrangement links TRBV7-2 to TRBJ1-6; 7 bases are a match to TRBD1. Germline V gene lookup returns CDR1 SGHTA and CDR2 FQGNSA. J was trimmed by 7 bases and V by 2 bases; bases with no gene match: 5. This CDR3 has 15 residues. The CDR3 DNA sequence: TGTGCCAGCAGCTTATTGGGGACAGCAAATTCACCCCTCCACTTT. It specifies CASSLLGTANSPLHF.

CDR3 sequence (DNA): TGTGCCAGCAGTTCCATGACAGGGAACGGAAAACTGTTTTTT. Amino acids: CASSSMTGNGKLFF. J is TRBJ1-4 and V is TRBV6-5; 7 bases match TRBD1. Germline V lookup: CDR1 MNHEY, CDR2 SVGAGI. The CDR3 totals 14 residues. The V segment lost 4 bases and the J segment 10 bases; nucleotides outside the gene matches: 9.

The chain joins TRBV7-2 to TRBJ2-7, with D possibly being TRBD2 (5 bases). V was trimmed by 5 bases and J by 3 bases, leaving 11 bases between them. Germline V lookup: CDR1 SGHTA, CDR2 FQGNSA. CDR3 size: 13 residues. The DNA for the CDR3 is TGTGCCAGCAGCCGTGGACTCATCTACGAGCAGTACTTC. The encoded protein is CASSRGLIYEQYF. The full variable domain, completed using reference TRBV7-2 and TRBJ2-7, is GAGVSQSPSNKVTEKGKDVELRCDPISGHTALYWYRQSLGQGLEFLIYFQGNSAPDKSGLPSDRFSAERTGGSVSTLTIQRTQQEDSAVYLCASSRGLIYEQYFGPGTRLTVT.

The rearrangement joins TRBV10-1 to TRBJ1-2, with D possibly matching TRBD1 (5 bases). The V and J ends lost 7 bases and 4 bases respectively, with 16 bases between them. Germline values: CDR1 WNHNN, CDR2 SYGVQD (reference sequence). The CDR3 loop spans 14 amino acids. The chain's CDR3 is CASIPAGNLYGYTF. The CDR3 coding sequence is TGCGCCAGCATTCCGGCAGGGAACCTCTATGGCTACACCTTC.

This chain uses TRBV6-4 with TRBJ1-1; D is unresolved. The length of the CDR3 is 13 residues. V lost 2 bases and J lost 11, with 15 bases in between. CDR1 MRHNA and CDR2 SNTAGT come from the germline V gene. CDR3 coding DNA: TGTGCCAGCAGTGACCGGGAGGGAAGTAGGGCTTTCTTT. It specifies CASSDREGSRAFF.

In DNA form, the CDR3 reads TGCGCCAGCAGCCACAACAGGGCCGAGACCCAGTACTTC. Amino acids: CASSHNRAETQYF. The rearrangement joins TRBV5-1 to TRBJ2-5; D perhaps matches TRBD1 (6 bases). V lost 4 bases and J 5 bases, leaving 12 bases between the germline ends. The CDR3 runs 13 residues. Germline CDR1 SGHRS, CDR2 YFSETQ.

This chain joins TRBV11-1 and TRBJ1-1, with 9 bases identical to TRBD1. This CDR3 has 15 amino acids. J was trimmed by 1 base and V by 6 bases; bases with no gene match: 6. In germline, CDR1 is SGHAT, CDR2 FQDESV (reference sequence). The CDR3 sequence is CASSVDRGWNTEAFF. The CDR3 coding sequence is TGTGCCAGCAGTGTGGACAGGGGATGGAACACTGAAGCTTTCTTT.

The J gene is TRBJ1-3, the V gene TRBV3-1 (or the pseudogene TRBV3-2), with 7 bases identical to TRBD1. Trimming removed 5 bases from V and 1 base from J; junction bases left unmatched: 2. Germline V gene lookup returns CDR1 LGHDT and CDR2 YNNKEL (reference sequence). The CDR3 is made up of 14 amino acids. The CDR3 loop reads CASSSTGSGNTIYF. CDR3 DNA sequence: TGTGCCAGCAGCTCGACAGGGTCTGGAAACACCATATATTTT.

V gene TRBV2 combines with J gene TRBJ1-5; the match to TRBD1 covers 8 bases. Germline V CDR1 and CDR2: SNHLY, FYNNEI. This CDR3 has 15 amino acids. The V segment lost 5 bases and the J segment 6 bases; nucleotides outside the gene matches: 9. In nucleotides, the CDR3 is TGTGCCAGCAGTCCAACAGGGGGAAGGAGTCAGCCCCAGCATTTT. This encodes CASSPTGGRSQPQHF.

This chain joins TRBV2 and TRBJ2-3; a possible D gene is TRBD1 (6 bases). From germline, CDR1 is SNHLY and CDR2 FYNNEI. V was shortened by 6 bases and J by 1 base, with 11 bases between the two germline ends. The CDR3 loop spans 14 amino acids. CDR3 loop: CASSAGVGTDTQYF. The CDR3 bases are TGTGCCAGCAGCGCAGGGGTAGGCACAGATACGCAGTATTTT.

V is TRBV24-1 and J is TRBJ1-2; 7 bases fit TRBD1. The trim removed 5 bases at V and 3 bases at J, leaving 5 bases unmatched. Per germline, CDR1 KGHDR and CDR2 SFDVKD. The CDR3 has 14 amino acids. Here the CDR3 reads CATSGRGQDYGYTF. CDR3 in DNA: TGTGCCACCAGTGGGAGGGGGCAGGACTATGGCTACACCTTC.

V gene TRBV5-6 combines with J gene TRBJ2-1; 12 positions agree with TRBD2. This CDR3 has 16 residues. Germline CDR1 and CDR2: SGHDT and YYEEEE. After removal of 1 base from V and 7 bases from J, the junction contained 6 bases not matched to a gene. The CDR3 protein is CASSLLAGGLGNEQFF. Written as DNA, the CDR3 is TGTGCCAGCAGCTTGCTAGCGGGGGGGCTAGGAAATGAGCAGTTCTTC. Full variable domain (rest looked up from reference TRBV5-6 and TRBJ2-1): DAGVTQSPTHLIKTRGQQVTLRCSPKSGHDTVSWYQQALGQGPQFIFQYYEEEERQRGNFPDRFSGHQFPNYSSELNVNALLLGDSALYLCASSLLAGGLGNEQFFGPGTRLTVL.

This chain uses TRBV15 with TRBJ1-2, with 9 nucleotides matching TRBD1. The trim removed 0 bases at V and 8 bases at J, leaving 10 bases unmatched. In germline, CDR1 is LNHNV, CDR2 YYDKDF (reference sequence). This CDR3 has 16 amino acids. CDR3 residues: CATSRDPGQGGIGYTF. DNA for the CDR3: TGTGCCACCAGCAGAGACCCGGGACAGGGAGGTATCGGCTACACCTTC.

The rearrangement links TRBV7-2 to TRBJ2-7; 13 bases are a match to TRBD2. The CDR3 covers 15 residues. Germline assignment: CDR1 SGHTA and CDR2 FQGNSA. V lost 1 base, J lost 3 bases, and 0 bases stayed unmatched. The CDR3 region is CASSLGTSGGYEQYF. DNA for the CDR3: TGTGCCAGCAGCTTAGGGACTAGCGGGGGCTACGAGCAGTACTTC.

The V call is TRBV12-5, the J call TRBJ2-1; 11 bases line up with TRBD2. The CDR3 totals 16 residues. Germline values: CDR1 LGHNT, CDR2 FRNRAP. Trimming removed 6 bases from V and 0 bases from J; junction bases left unmatched: 4. The CDR3 spells CASGPLAGGSYNEQFF. CDR3 nucleotides: TGTGCTAGTGGGCCCCTAGCGGGGGGCTCCTACAATGAGCAGTTCTTC.